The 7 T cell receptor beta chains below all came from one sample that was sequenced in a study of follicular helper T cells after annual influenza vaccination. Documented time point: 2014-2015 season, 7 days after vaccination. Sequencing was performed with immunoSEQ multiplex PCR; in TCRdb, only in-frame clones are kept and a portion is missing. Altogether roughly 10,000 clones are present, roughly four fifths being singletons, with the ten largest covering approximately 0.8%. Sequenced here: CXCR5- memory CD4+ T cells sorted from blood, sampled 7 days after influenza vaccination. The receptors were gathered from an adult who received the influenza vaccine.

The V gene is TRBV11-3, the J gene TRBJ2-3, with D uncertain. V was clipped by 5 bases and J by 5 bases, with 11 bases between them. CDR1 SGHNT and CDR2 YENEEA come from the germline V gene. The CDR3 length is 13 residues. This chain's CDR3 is CASSLWPRDTQYF. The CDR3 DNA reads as TGTGCCAGCAGCCTCTGGCCCCGAGATACGCAGTATTTT.

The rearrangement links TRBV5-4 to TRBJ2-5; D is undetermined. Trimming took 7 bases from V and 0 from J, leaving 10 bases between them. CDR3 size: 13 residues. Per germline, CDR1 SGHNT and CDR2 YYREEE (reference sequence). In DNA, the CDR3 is TGTGCCAGCTCTAAGGAGAACCAAGAGACCCAGTACTTC. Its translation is CASSKENQETQYF.

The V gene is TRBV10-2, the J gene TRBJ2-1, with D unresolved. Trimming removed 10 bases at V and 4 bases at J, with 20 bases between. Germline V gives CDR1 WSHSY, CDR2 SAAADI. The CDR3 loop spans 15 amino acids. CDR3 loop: CATGSRTDHYNEQFF. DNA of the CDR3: TGCGCCACCGGGTCTAGAACAGACCATTACAATGAGCAGTTCTTC.

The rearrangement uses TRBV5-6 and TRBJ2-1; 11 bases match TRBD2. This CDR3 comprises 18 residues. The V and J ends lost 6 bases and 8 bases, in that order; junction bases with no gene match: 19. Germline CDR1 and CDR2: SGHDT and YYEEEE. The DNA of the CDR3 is TGTGCCAGCAACCAATCAGGAATAGCGGGAGGGCCAACGGATGAGCAGTTCTTC. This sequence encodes CASNQSGIAGGPTDEQFF.

CDR3 sequence reads: CASSSGQRGGITGELFF. The CDR3 DNA reads as TGTGCCAGCAGCTCGGGTCAGCGGGGGGGAATAACCGGGGAGCTGTTTTTT. This chain joins TRBV21-1 and TRBJ2-2; TRBD2 reflects the table's D call only, with no check against the DNA. TRBV21-1 counts as a pseudogene. The CDR3 consists of 17 residues.

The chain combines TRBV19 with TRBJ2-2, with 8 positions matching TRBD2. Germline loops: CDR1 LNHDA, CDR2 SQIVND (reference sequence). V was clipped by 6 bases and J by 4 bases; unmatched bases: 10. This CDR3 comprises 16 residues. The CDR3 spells CASRSLAGGRTGELFF. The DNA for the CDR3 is TGTGCCAGTAGATCCCTGGCGGGAGGACGCACCGGGGAGCTGTTTTTT.

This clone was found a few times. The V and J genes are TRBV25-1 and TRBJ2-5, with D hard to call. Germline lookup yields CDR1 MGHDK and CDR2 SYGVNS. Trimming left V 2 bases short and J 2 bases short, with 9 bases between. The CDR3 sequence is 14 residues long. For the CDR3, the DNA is TGTGCCAGCAGTGAAATAGGCGGACAAGAGACCCAGTACTTC. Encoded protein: CASSEIGGQETQYF.